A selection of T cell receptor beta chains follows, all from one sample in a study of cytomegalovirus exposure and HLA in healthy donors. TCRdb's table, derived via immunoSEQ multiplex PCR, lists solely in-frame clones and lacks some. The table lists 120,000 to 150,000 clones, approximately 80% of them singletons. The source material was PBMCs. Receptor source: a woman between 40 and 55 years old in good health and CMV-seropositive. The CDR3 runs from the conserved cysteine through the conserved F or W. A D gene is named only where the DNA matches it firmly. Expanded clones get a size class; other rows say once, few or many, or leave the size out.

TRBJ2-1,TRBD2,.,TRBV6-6,CASNPAGDNEQFF,TGTGCCAGCAACCCGGCGGGAGACAATGAGCAGTTCTTC
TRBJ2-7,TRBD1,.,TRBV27,CASSFLGQRSLDEQYF,TGTGCCAGCAGTTTTTTGGGACAGCGCTCATTGGACGAGCAGTACTTC
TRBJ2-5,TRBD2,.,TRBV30,CAWMRREGQETQYF,TGTGCCTGGATGAGGAGGGAGGGTCAAGAGACCCAGTACTTC
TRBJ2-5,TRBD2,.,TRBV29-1,CSVDGLAGGPLAHQETQYF,TGCAGCGTTGATGGGTTGGCGGGAGGGCCTTTGGCTCACCAAGAGACCCAGTACTTC
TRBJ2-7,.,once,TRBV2,CASRTDSYEQYF,TGTGCCAGCAGAACCGACAGCTACGAGCAGTACTTC
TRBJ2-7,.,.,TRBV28,CASKGESSTTYEQYF,TGTGCCAGCAAAGGGGAATCGTCCACAACCTACGAGCAGTACTTC
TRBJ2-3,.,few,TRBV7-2,CASIDTMASTDTQYF,TGTGCCAGCATCGACACAATGGCCAGCACAGATACGCAGTATTTT
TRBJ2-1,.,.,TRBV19,CASSQLVSYNEQFF,TGTGCCAGTAGCCAACTAGTTTCCTACAATGAGCAGTTCTTC
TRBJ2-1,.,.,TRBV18,CASSPSSRGDYNEQFF,TGTGCCAGCTCACCATCGTCCAGGGGGGACTACAATGAGCAGTTCTTC
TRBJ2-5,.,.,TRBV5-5,CASSGPQETQYF,TGTGCCAGCAGCGGCCCCCAAGAGACCCAGTACTTC
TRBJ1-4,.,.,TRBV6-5,CASRTQGAANEKLFF,TGTGCCAGCAGGACACAGGGCGCGGCTAATGAAAAACTGTTTTTT
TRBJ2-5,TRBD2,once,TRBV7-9,CSSSPRVAGQETQYF,TGTTCCAGCAGCCCCCGGGTAGCGGGACAAGAGACCCAGTACTTC
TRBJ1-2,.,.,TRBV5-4,CASSVSPVDGYTF,TGTGCCAGCAGCGTTAGCCCTGTGGATGGCTACACCTTC
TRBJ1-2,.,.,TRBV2,CASSEWAGNYGYTF,TGTGCCAGCAGTGAATGGGCAGGAAACTATGGCTACACCTTC
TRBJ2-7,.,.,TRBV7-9,CASSLADGRRAYEQYF,TGTGCCAGCAGCTTAGCCGACGGGAGAAGGGCCTACGAGCAGTACTTC
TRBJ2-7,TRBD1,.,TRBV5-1,CASSLRQGQDEQYF,TGCGCCAGCAGCCTTAGACAGGGGCAGGACGAGCAGTACTTC
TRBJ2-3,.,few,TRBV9,CASSVSSTHTQYF,TGTGCCAGCAGCGTAAGTAGTACGCATACGCAGTATTTT
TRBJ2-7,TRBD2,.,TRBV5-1,CASGLGSGSFDEQYF,TGCGCCAGCGGACTAGGTAGCGGGAGTTTCGACGAGCAGTACTTC
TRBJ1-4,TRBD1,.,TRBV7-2,CASSSPAGGEKLFF,TGTGCCAGCAGCTCTCCCGCAGGGGGCGAAAAACTGTTTTTT
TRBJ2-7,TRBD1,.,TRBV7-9,CASSYLDRGYEQYF,TGTGCCAGCAGCTATCTGGACAGGGGCTACGAGCAGTACTTC
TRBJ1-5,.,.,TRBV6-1,CASSEGPGSNQPQHF,TGTGCCAGCAGTGAAGGCCCAGGTAGCAATCAGCCCCAGCATTTT
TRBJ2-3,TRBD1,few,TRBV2,CASSPEGTGSDTQYF,TGTGCCAGCAGTCCTGAGGGGACAGGGTCAGATACGCAGTATTTT
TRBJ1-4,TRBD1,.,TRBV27,CASSRGQGGEKLFF,TGTGCCAGCAGCCGTGGACAGGGGGGTGAAAAACTGTTTTTT
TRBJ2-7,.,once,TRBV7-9,CSSSLDDGGAYEQYF,TGTTCCAGCAGCTTAGATGACGGAGGGGCCTACGAGCAGTACTTC
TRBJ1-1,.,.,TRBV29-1,CSVVSNTEAFF,TGCAGCGTTGTTTCTAACACTGAAGCTTTCTTT
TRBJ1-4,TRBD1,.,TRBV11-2,CASSSGTATNEKLFF,TGTGCCAGCAGCTCCGGGACAGCCACTAATGAAAAACTGTTTTTT
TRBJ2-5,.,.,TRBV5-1,CASSLVSLGETQYF,TGCGCCAGCAGCTTGGTGTCCCTCGGAGAGACCCAGTACTTC
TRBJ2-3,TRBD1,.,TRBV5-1,CASSLSPGQGQADTQYF,TGCGCCAGCAGCTTGTCACCGGGACAGGGACAGGCAGATACGCAGTATTTT
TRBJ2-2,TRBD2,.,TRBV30,CAWTIRNSGIHTGELFF,TGTGCCTGGACGATCAGAAATAGCGGGATTCACACCGGGGAGCTGTTTTTT
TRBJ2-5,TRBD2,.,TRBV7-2,CASSLELAGGPPLGAQYF,TGTGCCAGCAGCTTAGAACTAGCGGGAGGGCCTCCCTTGGGGGCCCAGTACTTC
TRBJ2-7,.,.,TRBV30,CAWSRAVSYEQYF,TGTGCCTGGAGCAGGGCAGTCTCCTACGAGCAGTACTTC
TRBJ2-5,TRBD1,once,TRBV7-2,CASSLFSSGGQGETQYF,TGTGCCAGCAGCTTATTCTCCTCAGGGGGACAGGGAGAGACCCAGTACTTC
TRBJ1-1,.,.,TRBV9,CASSVGGGQVTEAFF,TGTGCCAGCAGCGTGGGTGGAGGGCAGGTCACTGAAGCTTTCTTT
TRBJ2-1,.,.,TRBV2,CASSSGLPNNEQFF,TGTGCCAGCAGTTCGGGACTTCCGAACAATGAGCAGTTCTTC
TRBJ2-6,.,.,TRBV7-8,CASSLYSGANVLTF,TGTGCCAGCAGCTTATACTCTGGGGCCAACGTCCTGACTTTC
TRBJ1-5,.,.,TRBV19,CASSIGRAYSSNQPQHF,TGTGCCAGTAGTATTGGGAGAGCCTATAGTAGCAATCAGCCCCAGCATTTT
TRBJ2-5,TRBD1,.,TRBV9,CASSVGTGQETQYF,TGTGCCAGCAGCGTAGGGACAGGCCAAGAGACCCAGTACTTC
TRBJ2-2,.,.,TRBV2,CASSEWGSGGGELFF,TGTGCCAGCAGTGAATGGGGTAGCGGTGGCGGGGAGCTGTTTTTT
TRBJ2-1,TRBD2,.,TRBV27,CASAPRERDNEQFF,TGTGCCAGTGCCCCTCGGGAGCGGGATAATGAGCAGTTCTTC
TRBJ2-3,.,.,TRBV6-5,CASSDQSRDTQYF,TGTGCCAGCAGTGACCAATCTAGAGATACGCAGTATTTT
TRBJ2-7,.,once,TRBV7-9,CASSLSSRGPWSEQYF,TGTGCCAGCAGCTTAAGTAGTCGGGGTCCCTGGTCCGAGCAGTACTTC
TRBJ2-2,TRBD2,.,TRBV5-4,CASSRSTSGTGELFF,TGTGCCAGCAGCCGCAGCACTAGCGGGACCGGGGAGCTGTTTTTT
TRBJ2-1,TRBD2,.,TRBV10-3,CAITSGSGNEQFF,TGTGCCATCACAAGCGGGAGTGGTAATGAGCAGTTCTTC
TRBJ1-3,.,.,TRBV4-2,CASSQVQGPGNTIYF,TGTGCCAGCAGCCAAGTACAGGGACCTGGAAACACCATATATTTT
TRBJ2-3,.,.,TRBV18,CASSGSLGYTDTQYF,TGTGCCAGCTCCGGGAGCCTGGGGTACACAGATACGCAGTATTTT
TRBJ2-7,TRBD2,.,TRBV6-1,CASRPGGLYEQYF,TGTGCCAGCCGGCCGGGAGGGCTCTACGAGCAGTACTTC
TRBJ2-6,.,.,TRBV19,CATSLGLISGANVLTF,TGTGCCACCAGCTTGGGACTGATCTCTGGGGCCAACGTCCTGACTTTC
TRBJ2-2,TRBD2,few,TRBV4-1,CASSQGPVAGGQELFF,TGCGCCAGCAGCCAGGGTCCTGTAGCGGGAGGGCAGGAGCTGTTTTTT
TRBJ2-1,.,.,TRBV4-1,CASSQDVLYNEQFF,TGCGCCAGCAGCCAAGACGTACTGTACAATGAGCAGTTCTTC
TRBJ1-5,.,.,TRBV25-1,CASSVDQPQHF,TGTGCCAGCAGTGTCGATCAGCCCCAGCATTTT
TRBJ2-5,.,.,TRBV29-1,CSIVEGSQETQYF,TGCAGCATAGTGGAGGGGTCACAAGAGACCCAGTACTTC
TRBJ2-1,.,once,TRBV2,CASSVVAGEQFF,TGTGCCAGCAGTGTAGTCGCTGGTGAGCAGTTCTTC
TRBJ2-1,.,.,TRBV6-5,CASSYFGGRNEQFF,TGTGCCAGCAGTTACTTTGGAGGACGCAATGAGCAGTTCTTC
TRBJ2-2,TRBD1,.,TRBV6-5,CASRRTGSSGELFF,TGTGCCAGCAGAAGGACAGGGAGCTCCGGGGAGCTGTTTTTT